This T cell receptor beta chain was sequenced during a study of shared clonotypes between healthy human individuals. Original processing methods: ImmunoSEQ gave junction-only sequences without quality scores, so filtering differed. The protocol was immunoSEQ multiplex PCR, while the TCRdb copy is restricted to in-frame clones and leaves out a portion. D and trimming were read from the DNA, whereas the V and J calls and clone size are those reported in that table. The sample lists about 2 million clones, 85% to 95% occurring once. Findings and caveats of the study: Non-shared clonotypes had lower generation probabilities than clonotypes shared by all four sorted-subset donors. Memory subsets had estimated richness that was generally smaller than that of naive subsets.

A word on this clone: Its antigen is currently unknown.

CDR1 is MNHEY and CDR2 is SMNVEV in the germline V gene (reference sequence). The CDR3 has 15 residues. V was clipped by 6 bases and J by 6 bases, with 18 bases between them. The investigators split CD4+ cells into a CD45RA+ naive subset and a CD45RA-negative memory subset. The chain combines TRBV27 with TRBJ1-3, with D possibly matching TRBD1 (5 bases). Sequencing was done on a sample of naive CD4+ T cells sorted from blood. As to subset: CD45RA+ positively selected. This TCR came from a man younger than 35 in good health. CDR3 amino acids: CASRPGGDIENTIYF. CDR3 nucleotides: TGTGCCAGCAGACCTGGAGGGGATATTGAAAACACCATATATTTT.